The 9 T cell receptor beta chains in this list originate from one sample, sequenced in a study of shared clonotypes between healthy human individuals. The naive CD8 fraction comprised CD45RO-negative cells positively selected for CCR7 and excluded terminally differentiated effector memory CD45RA+ cells. Profiling relied on immunoSEQ multiplex PCR, and the TCRdb table lists in-frame clones only, not all of them. The sample contains hundreds of thousands of clones, around 92% of which appear only once. Source material: naive CD8+ T cells sorted from blood. The receptors here all came from a man younger than 40 in good health.

The J gene is TRBJ2-3, the V gene TRBV10-3; D is undetermined. Germline V gene data show CDR1 as ENHRY and CDR2 as SYGVKD. The CDR3 runs 14 residues. V lost 4 bases to trimming and J lost 1 base, with 9 bases between them. The CDR3 loop reads CAISGLTGTDTQYF. The CDR3 DNA reads TGTGCCATCAGTGGGCTAACAGGCACAGATACGCAGTATTTT.

The genes are TRBV29-1 and TRBJ2-7; no clear D gene. The V gene lost 4 bases and the J gene lost 2 bases, with 12 bases spanning the gap. This CDR3 region has 13 residues. Per germline, CDR1 SQVTM and CDR2 ANQGSEA. Here the CDR3 reads CSVVTAGAYEQYF. The CDR3 DNA reads as TGCAGCGTTGTTACGGCAGGAGCCTACGAGCAGTACTTC.

J is TRBJ2-3 and V is TRBV4-3; 7 bases are shared with TRBD2. Germline assignment: CDR1 LGHNA and CDR2 YSLEER. Trimming took 0 bases from V and 2 from J; bases not matched to a gene: 8. The CDR3 has 17 amino acids. Here the CDR3 reads CASSQDLAGASTDTQYF. The DNA for the CDR3 is TGCGCCAGCAGCCAAGATCTGGCGGGAGCGTCCACAGATACGCAGTATTTT.

The chain has TRBV25-1 and TRBJ2-7; either TRBD1 or TRBD2 may supply D (6 bases each). The germline CDR1 and CDR2 sequences are MGHDK and SYGVNS. There are 13 residues in the CDR3. Trimming took off 2 bases at V and 6 bases at J, with 11 bases between the two ends. This CDR3 reads CASSERGASEQYF. The CDR3 nucleotides are TGTGCCAGCAGTGAAAGGGGGGCTAGCGAGCAGTACTTC.

The CDR3 is CSVEGNLNTGELFF. Here the CDR3 DNA reads TGCAGCGTTGAGGGGAATTTGAACACCGGGGAGCTGTTTTTT. The chain links TRBV29-1 to TRBJ2-2; D is ambiguous. The CDR3 runs 14 residues. V lost 3 bases and J lost 1, with 9 bases in between. In germline, CDR1 is SQVTM, CDR2 ANQGSEA.

The CDR3 DNA reads as TGTGCCAGCAGCCCCAGTATGAACACTGAAGCTTTCTTT. This translates into CASSPSMNTEAFF. J is TRBJ1-1 and V is TRBV27, with no clear D. The CDR3 totals 13 residues. Germline values: CDR1 MNHEY, CDR2 SMNVEV (reference sequence). The V end lost 6 bases, the J end lost 0 bases, and 8 bases lay between the germline ends.

Only a few counts were recorded for this clone. The chain carries TRBV29-1 and TRBJ2-3; 9 bases fit TRBD1. Germline CDR1 SQVTM, CDR2 ANQGSEA. The ends lost 7 bases at V and 2 bases at J; junction bases unmatched: 4. This CDR3 has 13 amino acids. CDR3 in amino acids: CSGGQGHTDTQYF. The DNA for the CDR3 is TGCAGCGGGGGACAGGGCCACACAGATACGCAGTATTTT.

J is TRBJ2-1 and V is TRBV7-9; TRBD1 might be the D (5 bases). The CDR3 covers 12 residues. The germline gives CDR1 SEHNR, CDR2 FQNEAQ (reference sequence). V was trimmed by 5 bases and J by 8 bases, leaving 10 bases between them. The CDR3 loop is CASSPDRDEQFF. The CDR3 nucleotides read TGTGCCAGCAGCCCTGACAGAGATGAGCAGTTCTTC.

The V and J genes are TRBV28 and TRBJ2-5; TRBD2 is a possible D gene (5 bases). This CDR3 region has 13 residues. Germline loops: CDR1 MDHEN, CDR2 SYDVKM. V was pared by 6 bases and J by 0 bases, with 8 bases between. The CDR3 DNA sequence: TGTGCCAGCAGAGGGAGTCACCAAGAGACCCAGTACTTC. It yields the protein CASRGSHQETQYF.